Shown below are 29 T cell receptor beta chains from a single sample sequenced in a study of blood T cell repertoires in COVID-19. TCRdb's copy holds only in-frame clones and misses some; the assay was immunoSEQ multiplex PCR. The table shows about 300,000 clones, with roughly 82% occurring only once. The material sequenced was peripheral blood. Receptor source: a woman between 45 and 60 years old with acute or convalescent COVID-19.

CDR3 loop: CASSLTSGRAPRYEQFF. Here the CDR3 DNA reads TGTGCCAGCAGCCTGACTAGCGGGAGGGCCCCTAGATATGAGCAGTTCTTC. The chain uses TRBV6-2 or TRBV6-3 and TRBJ2-1, with 14 bases aligning to TRBD2. This CDR3 is 17 amino acids long. The germline gives CDR1 MNHEY, CDR2 SVGEGT. V lost 6 bases, J lost 8 bases, and 12 bases stayed unmatched.

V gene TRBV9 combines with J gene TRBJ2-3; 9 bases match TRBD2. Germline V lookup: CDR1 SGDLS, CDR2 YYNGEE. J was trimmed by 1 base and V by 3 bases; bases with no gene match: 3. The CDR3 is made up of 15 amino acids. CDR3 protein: CASSAQREGTDTQYF. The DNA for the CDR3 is TGTGCCAGCAGCGCCCAGCGGGAGGGCACAGATACGCAGTATTTT.

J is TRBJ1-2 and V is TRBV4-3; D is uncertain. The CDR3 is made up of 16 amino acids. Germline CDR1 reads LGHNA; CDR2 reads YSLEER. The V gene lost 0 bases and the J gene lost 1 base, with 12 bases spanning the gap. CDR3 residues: CASSQDNAGFNYGYTF. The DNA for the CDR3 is TGCGCCAGCAGCCAAGACAACGCGGGTTTTAACTATGGCTACACCTTC.

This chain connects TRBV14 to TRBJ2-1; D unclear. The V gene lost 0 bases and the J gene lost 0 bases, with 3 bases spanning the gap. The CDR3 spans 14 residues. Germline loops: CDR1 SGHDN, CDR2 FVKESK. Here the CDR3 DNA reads TGTGCCAGCAGCCAAGACAACTCCTACAATGAGCAGTTCTTC. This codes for CASSQDNSYNEQFF.

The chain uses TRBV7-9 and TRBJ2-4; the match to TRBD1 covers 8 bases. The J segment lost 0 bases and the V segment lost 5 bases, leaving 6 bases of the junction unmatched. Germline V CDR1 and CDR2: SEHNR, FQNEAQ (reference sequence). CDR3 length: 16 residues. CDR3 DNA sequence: TGTGCCAGCAGCGATAACAGGGGGGTAGCCAAAAACATTCAGTACTTC. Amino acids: CASSDNRGVAKNIQYF.

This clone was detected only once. CDR3 nucleotides: TGTGCCAGTAGTACTAGGGGTAATGAGCAGTTCTTC. The encoded protein is CASSTRGNEQFF. The V call is TRBV19, the J call TRBJ2-1, with D possibly matching TRBD1 (5 bases). The germline V gene encodes CDR1 LNHDA and CDR2 SQIVND (reference sequence). The ends were cut back, 4 bases at V and 7 bases at J, with 8 bases in the middle. The length of the CDR3 is 12 residues.

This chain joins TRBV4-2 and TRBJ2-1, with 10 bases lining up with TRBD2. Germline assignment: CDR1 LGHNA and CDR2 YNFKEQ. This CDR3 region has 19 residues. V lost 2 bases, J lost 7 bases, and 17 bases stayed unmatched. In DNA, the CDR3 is TGTGCCAGCAGCCAACACCTTACCGGGACTAGCGAGCCCGGGAATGAGCAGTTCTTC. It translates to CASSQHLTGTSEPGNEQFF.

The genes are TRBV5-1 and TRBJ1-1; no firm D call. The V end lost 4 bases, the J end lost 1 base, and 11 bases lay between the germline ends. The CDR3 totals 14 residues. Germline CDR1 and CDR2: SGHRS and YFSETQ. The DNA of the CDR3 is TGCGCCAGCAGCCAAAGCTCGGGGAACACTGAAGCTTTCTTT. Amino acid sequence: CASSQSSGNTEAFF. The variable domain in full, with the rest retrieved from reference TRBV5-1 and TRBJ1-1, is KAGVTQTPRYLIKTRGQQVTLSCSPISGHRSVSWYQQTPGQGLQFLFEYFSETQRNKGNFPGRFSGRQFSNSRSEMNVSTLELGDSALYLCASSQSSGNTEAFFGQGTRLTVV.

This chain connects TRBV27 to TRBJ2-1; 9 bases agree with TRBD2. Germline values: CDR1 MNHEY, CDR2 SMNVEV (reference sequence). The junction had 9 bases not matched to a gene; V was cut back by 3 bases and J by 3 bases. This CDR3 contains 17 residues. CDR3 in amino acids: CASSFFGASGNYNEQFF. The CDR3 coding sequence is TGTGCCAGCAGTTTTTTCGGGGCTAGCGGGAACTACAATGAGCAGTTCTTC.

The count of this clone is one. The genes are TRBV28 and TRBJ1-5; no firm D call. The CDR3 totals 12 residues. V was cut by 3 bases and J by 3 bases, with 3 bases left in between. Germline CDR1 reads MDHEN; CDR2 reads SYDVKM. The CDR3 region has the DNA TGTGCCAGCAGTTTTCACAATCAGCCCCAGCATTTT. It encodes CASSFHNQPQHF.

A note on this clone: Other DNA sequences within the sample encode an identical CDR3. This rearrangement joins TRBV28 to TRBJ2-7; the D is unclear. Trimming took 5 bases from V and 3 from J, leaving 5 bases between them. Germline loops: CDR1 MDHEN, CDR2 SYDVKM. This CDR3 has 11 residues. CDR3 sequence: CASSPNYEQYF. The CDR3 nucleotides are TGTGCCAGCAGTCCCAACTACGAGCAGTACTTC.

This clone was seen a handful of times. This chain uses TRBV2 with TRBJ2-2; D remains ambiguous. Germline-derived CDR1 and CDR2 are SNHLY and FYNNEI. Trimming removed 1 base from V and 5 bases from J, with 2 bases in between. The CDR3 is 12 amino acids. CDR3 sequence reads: CASSEVTGELFF. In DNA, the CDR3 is TGTGCCAGCAGTGAAGTAACCGGGGAGCTGTTTTTT.

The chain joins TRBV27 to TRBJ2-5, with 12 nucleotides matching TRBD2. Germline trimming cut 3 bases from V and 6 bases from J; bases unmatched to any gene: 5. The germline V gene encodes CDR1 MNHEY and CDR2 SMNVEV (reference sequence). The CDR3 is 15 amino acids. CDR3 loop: CASSFLAGGPKTQYF. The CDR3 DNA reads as TGTGCCAGCAGTTTCCTAGCGGGAGGGCCGAAGACCCAGTACTTC.

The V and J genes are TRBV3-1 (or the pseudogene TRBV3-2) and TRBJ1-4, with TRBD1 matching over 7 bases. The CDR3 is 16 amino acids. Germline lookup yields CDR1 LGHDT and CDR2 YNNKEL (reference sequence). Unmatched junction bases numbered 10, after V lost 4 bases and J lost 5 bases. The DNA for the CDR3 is TGTGCCAGCAGCCGAACGACCGGGACAGCAAATGAAAAACTGTTTTTT. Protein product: CASSRTTGTANEKLFF.

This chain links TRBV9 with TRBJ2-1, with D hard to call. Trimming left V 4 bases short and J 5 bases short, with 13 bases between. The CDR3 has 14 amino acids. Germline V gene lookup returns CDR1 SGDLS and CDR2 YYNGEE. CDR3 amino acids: CASSPRMFDNEQFF. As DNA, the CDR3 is TGTGCCAGCAGCCCCAGGATGTTTGACAATGAGCAGTTCTTC.

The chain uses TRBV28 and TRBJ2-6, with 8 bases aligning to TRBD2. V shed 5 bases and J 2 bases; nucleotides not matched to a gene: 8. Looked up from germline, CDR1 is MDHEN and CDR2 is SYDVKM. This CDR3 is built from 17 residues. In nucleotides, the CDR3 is TGTGCCAGCAGTCTCGCCTCGGGAGGGGCTGGGGCCAACGTCCTGACTTTC. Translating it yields CASSLASGGAGANVLTF. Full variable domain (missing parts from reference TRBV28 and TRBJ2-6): DVKVTQSSRYLVKRTGEKVFLECVQDMDHENMFWYRQDPGLGLRLIYFSYDVKMKEKGDIPEGYSVSREKKERFSLILESASTNQTSMYLCASSLASGGAGANVLTFGAGSRLTVL.

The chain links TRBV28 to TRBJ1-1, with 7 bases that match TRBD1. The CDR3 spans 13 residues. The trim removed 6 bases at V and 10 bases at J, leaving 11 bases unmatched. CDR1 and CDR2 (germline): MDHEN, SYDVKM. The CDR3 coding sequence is TGTGCCAGCAGACCCCCTGGACAGGTGGGAGCTTTCTTT. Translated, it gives CASRPPGQVGAFF.

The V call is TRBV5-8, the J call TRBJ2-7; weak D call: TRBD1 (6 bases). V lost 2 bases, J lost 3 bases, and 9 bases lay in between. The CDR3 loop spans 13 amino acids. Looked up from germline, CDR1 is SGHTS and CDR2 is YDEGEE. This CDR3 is CASSFRTDYEQYF. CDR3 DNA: TGTGCCAGCAGCTTCCGGACAGACTACGAGCAGTACTTC. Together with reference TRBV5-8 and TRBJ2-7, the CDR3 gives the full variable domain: EAGVTQSPTHLIKTRGQQATLRCSPISGHTSVYWYQQALGLGLQFLLWYDEGEERNRGNFPPRFSGRQFPNYSSELNVNALELEDSALYLCASSFRTDYEQYFGPGTRLTVT.

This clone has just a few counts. CDR3 sequence: CASSYYGLAGGFDEQYF. The CDR3 DNA is TGTGCCAGCAGTTACTACGGACTAGCGGGAGGTTTTGACGAGCAGTACTTC. The chain joins TRBV6-2 or TRBV6-3 to TRBJ2-7; the match to TRBD2 covers 14 bases. After removal of 1 base from V and 5 bases from J, the junction contained 7 bases not matched to a gene. The CDR3 spans 17 residues. Germline V gene sequence: CDR1 MNHEY, CDR2 SVGEGT.

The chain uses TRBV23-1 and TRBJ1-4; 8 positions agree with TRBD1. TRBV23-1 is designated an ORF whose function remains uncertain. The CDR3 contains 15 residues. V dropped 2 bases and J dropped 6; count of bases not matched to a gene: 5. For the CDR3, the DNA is TGCGCCAGCAGTCAAAATGACAGGGGATATGAAAAACTGTTTTTT. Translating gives CASSQNDRGYEKLFF.

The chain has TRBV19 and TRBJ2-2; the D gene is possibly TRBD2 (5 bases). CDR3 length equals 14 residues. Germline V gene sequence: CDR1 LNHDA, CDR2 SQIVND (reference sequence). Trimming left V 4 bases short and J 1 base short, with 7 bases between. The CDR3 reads CASSRSGNTGELFF. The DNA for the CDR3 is TGTGCCAGTAGTAGGAGCGGGAACACCGGGGAGCTGTTTTTT.

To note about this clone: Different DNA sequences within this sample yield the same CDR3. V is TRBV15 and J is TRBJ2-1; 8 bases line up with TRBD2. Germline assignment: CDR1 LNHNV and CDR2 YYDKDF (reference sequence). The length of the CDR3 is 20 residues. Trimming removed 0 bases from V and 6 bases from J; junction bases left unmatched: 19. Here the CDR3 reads CATSRDNWVLREGGFNEQFF. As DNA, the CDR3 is TGTGCCACCAGCAGAGATAACTGGGTTCTACGGGAGGGCGGGTTCAATGAGCAGTTCTTC.

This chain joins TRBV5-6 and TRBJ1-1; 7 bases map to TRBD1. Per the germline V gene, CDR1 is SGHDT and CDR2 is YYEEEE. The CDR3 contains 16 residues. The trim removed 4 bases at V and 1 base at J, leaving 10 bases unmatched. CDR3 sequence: CASSPFTGETNTEAFF. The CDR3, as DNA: TGTGCCAGCAGCCCATTCACAGGGGAGACGAACACTGAAGCTTTCTTT.

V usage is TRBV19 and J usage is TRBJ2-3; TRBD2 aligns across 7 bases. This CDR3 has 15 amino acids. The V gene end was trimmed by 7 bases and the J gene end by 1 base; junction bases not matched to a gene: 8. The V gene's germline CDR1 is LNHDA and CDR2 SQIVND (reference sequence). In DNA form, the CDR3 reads TGTGCCAGTACCCGATCCGGACTAGGCACAGATACGCAGTATTTT. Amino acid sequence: CASTRSGLGTDTQYF.

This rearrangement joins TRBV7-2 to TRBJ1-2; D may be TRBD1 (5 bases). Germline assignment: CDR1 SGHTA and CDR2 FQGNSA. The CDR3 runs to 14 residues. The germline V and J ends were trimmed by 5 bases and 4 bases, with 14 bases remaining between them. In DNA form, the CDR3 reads TGTGCCAGCAGCCCCACGGGGGGGGGCTATGGCTACACCTTC. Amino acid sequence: CASSPTGGGYGYTF.

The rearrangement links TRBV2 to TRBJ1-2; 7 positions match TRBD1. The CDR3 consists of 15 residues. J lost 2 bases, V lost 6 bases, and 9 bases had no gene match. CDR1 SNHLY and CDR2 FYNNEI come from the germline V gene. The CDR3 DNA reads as TGTGCCAGCAGCGTAGCCACAGGGGCGAACTATGGCTACACCTTC. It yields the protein CASSVATGANYGYTF.

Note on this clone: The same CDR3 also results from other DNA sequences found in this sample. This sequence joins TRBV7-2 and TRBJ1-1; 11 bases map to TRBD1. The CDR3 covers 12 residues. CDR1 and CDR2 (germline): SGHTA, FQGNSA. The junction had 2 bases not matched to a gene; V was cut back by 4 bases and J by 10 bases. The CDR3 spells CASSSGQGVAFF. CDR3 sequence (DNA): TGTGCCAGCAGCTCGGGACAGGGGGTAGCTTTCTTT.

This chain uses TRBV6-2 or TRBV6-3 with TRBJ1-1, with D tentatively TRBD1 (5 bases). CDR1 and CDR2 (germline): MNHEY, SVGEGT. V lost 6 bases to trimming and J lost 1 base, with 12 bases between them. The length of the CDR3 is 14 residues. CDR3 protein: CASRYIRENTEAFF. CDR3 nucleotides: TGTGCCAGCAGATACATCAGGGAGAACACTGAAGCTTTCTTT.

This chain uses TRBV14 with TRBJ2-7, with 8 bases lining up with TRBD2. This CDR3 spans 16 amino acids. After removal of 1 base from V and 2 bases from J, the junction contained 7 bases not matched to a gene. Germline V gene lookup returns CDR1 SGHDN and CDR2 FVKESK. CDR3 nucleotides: TGTGCCAGCAGCCAAGTCAGGACTAGCTTAGCCTACGAGCAGTACTTC. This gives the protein CASSQVRTSLAYEQYF.